What follows is one T cell receptor beta chain and its context. The data were taken from a study of blood T cell repertoires in COVID-19. In the source study's methods: It was from reference gene primer amplification that nucleated cell counts were estimated. Only in-frame clones appear in the TCRdb table, and some are missing; sequencing was by immunoSEQ multiplex PCR. V and J calls and clone size are those listed in that table; D and trimming were worked out from the DNA. The table lists around 320,000 clones, approximately 90% of them singletons. Germline V gives CDR1 ENHRY, CDR2 SYGVKD. This CDR3 comprises 12 residues. Trimming took off 3 bases at V and 2 bases at J, with 4 bases between the two ends.

The chain has TRBV10-3 and TRBJ2-5; D gene ambiguous. The receptor was derived from a woman in her 30s who had recovered from COVID-19. Sequencing was carried out using peripheral blood. CDR3 region: CAISDRQETQYF. CDR3 sequence (DNA): TGTGCCATCAGTGACAGACAAGAGACCCAGTACTTC.